The source of this T cell receptor beta chain is a study of response to subunit inactivated influenza vaccine. General observations from the study: The authors put forward the suggestion that each seasonal influenza vaccination may bring in only a limited number of new T cells.

The V gene's germline CDR1 is SGHDT and CDR2 YYEEEE. This CDR3 spans 15 amino acids. Notes on this clonotype: What it binds is unknown. A much bigger clone sits one base away, suggesting this may be a read error.

TCRdb independently ran MiXCR on the RT-PCR reads; one entry per CDR3 protein. The sample has roughly 700,000 distinct CDR3 sequences, about 14% seen once. The sequencing here drew on PBMCs from blood, taken less than 15 days before vaccination. This TCR derives from a man between 45 and 60 years old who received an inactivated influenza vaccine. The rearrangement uses TRBV5-6 and TRBJ2-3; D is unclear. CDR3 DNA sequence: TGTGCCGGCAGCCCCTACCTCTTAAGCACAGATACGCAGTATTTT. Amino acid sequence: CAGSPYLLSTDTQYF.